This TCR beta chain originates from a study of T-cell reconstitution after alpha-beta-depleted transplantation in children. CDR1 and CDR2 from the germline V gene are MNHEY and SMNVEV (reference sequence). The CDR3 is 17 residues long. Trimming took 0 bases from V and 2 from J, leaving 17 bases between them. Preparation of the TCRbeta library used unique molecular identifiers. Via MiXCR, TCRdb re-called the PCR reads, giving one row per CDR3 protein. The sample includes about half a million distinct CDR3 sequences, approximately 13% seen only once; the top ten take 5% to 6%. The sequencing here drew on PBMCs from the stem cell graft donor, taken from the stem cell graft. The sequence was collected from a human donor who donated a stem cell graft to a child with combined immunodeficiency. This chain connects TRBV27 to TRBJ2-7; the D is unclear. The CDR3 region is CASSLSSRQVGPYEQYF. Here the CDR3 DNA reads TGTGCCAGCAGTTTATCTAGTCGGCAGGTTGGTCCCTACGAGCAGTACTTC.